The rows below give T cell receptor beta chains drawn from one sample of a study of T cells in Graves' hyperthyroidism and ophthalmopathy. TCRdb reprocessed the multiplex PCR reads with MiXCR, giving one entry per CDR3 protein. The sample includes about 380,000 distinct CDR3 sequences, around a sixth seen only once; the top ten take about 38%. The sequencing sample was made of blood. The receptors derive from a man younger than 30 with Graves' ophthalmopathy. The CDR3 runs from the conserved cysteine through the conserved F or W. D genes are given only for firm matches. A clone size is listed for some rows: how often the clone was seen (once, few, many), or a class if it is expanded.

abundance | d_gene | j_gene | v_gene | CDR3nt | CDR3aa
NA | TRBD1 | TRBJ1-1 | TRBV27 | TGTGCCAGCAGGACGAATCCGGGACAGGGGGTAAGCACTGAAGCTTTCTTT | CASRTNPGQGVSTEAFF
many | NA | TRBJ2-1 | TRBV20-1 | TGCAGTGCTAGAGACAGGTACTCCTACAATGAGCAGTTCTTC | CSARDRYSYNEQFF
many | NA | TRBJ2-1 | TRBV11-2 | TGTGCCAGCAGCTTCATAACAGCGGAATACAATGAGCAGTTCTTC | CASSFITAEYNEQFF
few | NA | TRBJ2-5 | TRBV4-2 | TGTGCCAGCAGCCAAGTCTTGGGGGGGGCCGACCAAGAGACCCAGTACTTC | CASSQVLGGADQETQYF
NA | NA | TRBJ1-3 | TRBV6-6 | TGTGCCAGCAGTTACTTGGGGAGCTCTGGAAACACCATATATTTT | CASSYLGSSGNTIYF
NA | NA | TRBJ2-3 | TRBV5-1 | TGCGCCAGCTCCTTCGAAACAGATACGCAGTATTTT | CASSFETDTQYF
NA | NA | TRBJ1-2 | TRBV9 | TGTGCCAGCAGCGTAGCTGTGGACAACTATGGCTACACCTTC | CASSVAVDNYGYTF
many | TRBD1 | TRBJ1-2 | TRBV14 | TGTGCCAGCAGCCACCTGGACAGGGACTATGGCTACACCTTC | CASSHLDRDYGYTF
many | NA | TRBJ2-7 | TRBV12-3/TRBV12-4 | TGTGCCAGCAGTTTGAACAGAGGGGGCTCCTACGAGCAGTACTTC | CASSLNRGGSYEQYF
few | TRBD1 | TRBJ1-5 | TRBV6-1 | TGTGCCAGCAGTGTGGGGACAGGGTTTAGCAATCAGCCCCAGCATTTT | CASSVGTGFSNQPQHF
few | NA | TRBJ2-7 | TRBV7-8 | TGTGCCAGCAGCTTAGATGAGGTCTACGAGCAGTACTTC | CASSLDEVYEQYF
NA | TRBD2 | TRBJ2-1 | TRBV2 | TGTGCCAGCAATCGACTAGCGGGGGTCTTCCATGAGCAGTTCTTC | CASNRLAGVFHEQFF
NA | NA | TRBJ2-4 | TRBV13 | TGTGCCAGCAGTTATGAACAACATGGGGACATTCAGTACTTC | CASSYEQHGDIQYF
NA | TRBD2 | TRBJ2-1 | TRBV6-2/TRBV6-3 | TGTGCCAGCATCCTACTAGCGGGGGACCCCTACAATGAGCAGTTCTTC | CASILLAGDPYNEQFF
NA | NA | TRBJ1-2 | TRBV19 | TGTGCCAGTAGTATAGATGGAACCCGCCTCCACTATGGCTACACCTTC | CASSIDGTRLHYGYTF
many | NA | TRBJ2-5 | TRBV4-2 | TGTGCCAGCAGCCAAGTGAAGGAGGGCACAGAGACCCAGTACTTC | CASSQVKEGTETQYF
few | NA | TRBJ1-4 | TRBV20-1 | TGCAGTGCTAGATCACCGGGGGGAAAACTGTTTTTT | CSARSPGGKLFF
few | NA | TRBJ2-2 | TRBV6-1 | TGTGCCAGCAGTCCTCGGACATTTAACACCGGGGAGCTGTTTTTT | CASSPRTFNTGELFF
NA | NA | TRBJ2-1 | TRBV6-1 | TGTGCCAGCAGTGAAACAGGGAGTCTGAGGTACAATGAGCAGTTCTTC | CASSETGSLRYNEQFF
many | NA | TRBJ2-5 | TRBV12-3/TRBV12-4 | TGTGCCAGCAGTTTTGACCTCGATCCAGGGCGCCAAGAGACCCAGTACTTC | CASSFDLDPGRQETQYF
few | TRBD1 | TRBJ1-5 | TRBV4-1 | TGCGCCAGCAGCCGCGGACAGGGGGGAAATCAGCCCCAGCATTTT | CASSRGQGGNQPQHF
many | NA | TRBJ2-1 | TRBV3-1 | TGTGCCAGCAGCCTGACGGTGGATGAGCAGTTCTTC | CASSLTVDEQFF
many | TRBD1 | TRBJ1-6 | TRBV6-1 | TGTGCCAGCAGCGAGGGGACAGAGAATTCACCCCTCCACTTT | CASSEGTENSPLHF
many | NA | TRBJ1-1 | TRBV15 | TGTGCCACCAGCAGAGAGGGCACCCAGAACACTGAAGCTTTCTTT | CATSREGTQNTEAFF
NA | TRBD2 | TRBJ2-3 | TRBV20-1 | TGCAGTGCCCGGCCGGGACTAGCGGGGTACACAGATACGCAGTATTTT | CSARPGLAGYTDTQYF
NA | NA | TRBJ1-1 | TRBV19 | TGTGCCAGTAGTATAGCACACATGAACACTGAAGCTTTCTTT | CASSIAHMNTEAFF
few | NA | TRBJ2-2 | TRBV4-1 | TGCGCCAGCAGCCTAAGAGGAACCCTAGTTCAGGGGGGGACCGGGGAGCTGTTTTTT | CASSLRGTLVQGGTGELFF
many | NA | TRBJ1-1 | TRBV7-9 | TGTGCCAGCAGCTTAAGGTTTGCATTGAACACTGAAGCTTTCTTT | CASSLRFALNTEAFF
NA | TRBD2 | TRBJ2-1 | TRBV20-1 | TGCAGTGCTAGGGGTCTAGCGGGGGCCCCCTACAATGAGCAGTTCTTC | CSARGLAGAPYNEQFF
few | TRBD2 | TRBJ2-1 | TRBV11-2 | TGTGCCAGCAGCTCCCTAGCGGGGATATGGTTCTTC | CASSSLAGIWFF
many | NA | TRBJ2-1 | TRBV3-1 | TGTGCCAGCAGTCCACCTGGGAACAATGAGCAGTTCTTC | CASSPPGNNEQFF
NA | NA | TRBJ2-4 | TRBV3-1 | TGTGCCAGCAGCCAAAGAGGAGTATTAGCCAAAAACATTCAGTACTTC | CASSQRGVLAKNIQYF
NA | NA | TRBJ2-7 | TRBV2 | TGTGCCAGCAGTGGGACTCCAGGGGCCTACTACGAGCAGTACTTC | CASSGTPGAYYEQYF
few | NA | TRBJ2-3 | TRBV7-2 | TGTGCCAGCAGCCCAGGCGGTCATACGCAGTATTTT | CASSPGGHTQYF
many | NA | TRBJ1-1 | TRBV13 | TGTGCCAGCAGTTCACAGGACACTGTGCCTGAAGCTTTCTTT | CASSSQDTVPEAFF
few | NA | TRBJ2-2 | TRBV7-2 | TGTGCCAGCAGCCGGGGACGGCTTAACACCGGGGAGCTGTTTTTT | CASSRGRLNTGELFF
few | TRBD1 | TRBJ2-2 | TRBV7-6 | TGTGCCAGCAGCTTACCGGGACAGACCGGGGAGCTGTTTTTT | CASSLPGQTGELFF
few | NA | TRBJ1-3 | TRBV6-1 | TGTGCCAGCATGGGCTCTGGAAACACCATATATTTT | CASMGSGNTIYF
few | TRBD1 | TRBJ2-7 | TRBV27 | TGTGCCAGCAACCGACAGGGCTCCTACGAGCAGTACTTC | CASNRQGSYEQYF
many | NA | TRBJ1-1 | TRBV2 | TGTGCCAGCAGTGTCCAGGGAAGGGGCACTGAAGCTTTCTTT | CASSVQGRGTEAFF
many | TRBD2 | TRBJ2-3 | TRBV7-9 | TGTGCCAGCAGCTCATCCAGCACTAGCGGGTACACAGATACGCAGTATTTT | CASSSSSTSGYTDTQYF